The sequence of this T cell receptor beta chain was determined in a study of beta chain features in type 1 diabetes. Sorting based on CD45RO/CCR7/CD25/CD127/CD95/CD27 separated CD4+ naive, central memory, regulatory and stem cell-like memory cells. The purity of all sorted populations exceeded 98%. General observations from the study: TCRB CDR3 length was moderately but significantly reduced in all four CD4+ subsets of Type 1 diabetes patients.

The V segment lost 0 bases and the J segment 4 bases; nucleotides outside the gene matches: 5. The germline V gene has CDR1 SGHTA and CDR2 FQGNSA. The CDR3 runs to 16 residues. On this clone itself: Its antigen is as yet unknown.

TCRB transcripts that were expressed got sequenced, as all of the isolated RNA had been reverse transcribed. Assay used: immunoSEQ multiplex PCR; TCRdb lists only in-frame clones, some missing. The data show about 700,000 clones, 10% to 15% seen once. The clonotype comes from a man aged 18 to 30 with type 1 diabetes. The sample consisted of naive CD4+ T cells from blood. V gene TRBV7-2 combines with J gene TRBJ2-1, with 8 nucleotides matching TRBD2. CDR3 DNA sequence: TGTGCCAGCAGCTTAGCGGCGGTAGCGGGGTACAATGAGCAGTTCTTC. Its protein is CASSLAAVAGYNEQFF. Variable domain in full (rest from reference TRBV7-2 and TRBJ2-1): GAGVSQSPSNKVTEKGKDVELRCDPISGHTALYWYRQSLGQGLEFLIYFQGNSAPDKSGLPSDRFSAERTGGSVSTLTIQRTQQEDSAVYLCASSLAAVAGYNEQFFGPGTRLTVL.